The rows below give T cell receptor beta chains drawn from one sample of a study of blood T cell repertoires in COVID-19. Generated by immunoSEQ multiplex PCR, the TCRdb table keeps only in-frame clones and is missing some. The sample contains some 100,000 clones, around four fifths of which appear only once. The sample was peripheral blood. All receptors derive from a woman between 65 and 79 years old with active or convalescent COVID-19. Both conserved end residues are part of each CDR3. A D gene is named only where the DNA matches it firmly.

v_call	d_call	j_call	cdr3_aa
TRBV5-6	NA	TRBJ1-2	CASSFDTYGYTF
TRBV4-1	NA	TRBJ1-1	CASSQVYRVEGTEAFF
TRBV9	NA	TRBJ1-2	CASSVDRNYGYTF
TRBV28	NA	TRBJ1-5	CASSAYERGGQPQHF
TRBV7-2	TRBD1	TRBJ1-1	CASSRMPGTANTEAFF
TRBV6-5	NA	TRBJ2-1	CASSYWAGELGDEQFF
TRBV19	TRBD2	TRBJ2-3	CASSIGLAGGPSDTQYF
TRBV19	NA	TRBJ2-6	CASSIDSSGANVLTF
TRBV5-4	NA	TRBJ1-6	CASSSGSGQINSPLHF
TRBV4-1	NA	TRBJ2-5	CASSQVFRGPQEKAQYF
TRBV7-2	NA	TRBJ1-3	CASSPSPGAGNTIYF
TRBV3-1/TRBV3-2	NA	TRBJ1-1	CASSPMGGTEAFF
TRBV18	NA	TRBJ1-5	CASSPPPQNNQPQHF
TRBV19	NA	TRBJ1-2	CASSTRTFVDYGYRRVYTF
TRBV6-5	TRBD2	TRBJ2-2	CASRPGGGSTGELFF
TRBV5-1	NA	TRBJ1-6	CASSIQSAGGNISPLHF
TRBV2	TRBD2	TRBJ2-7	CASSGKLAGGAYYEQYF
TRBV19	TRBD2	TRBJ2-2	CASIPTSLNTGELFF
TRBV6-5	NA	TRBJ1-6	CASSYSGQGMPSPLHF
TRBV7-2	NA	TRBJ1-1	CASSPRALNTEAFF
TRBV6-2/TRBV6-3	NA	TRBJ2-3	CASSQGAGGTDTQYF
TRBV9	NA	TRBJ1-5	CASSLGTFNQPQHF
TRBV18	TRBD2	TRBJ2-1	CASSPSLAGANEQFF
TRBV7-2	NA	TRBJ1-6	CASSPGGSSYNSPLHF
TRBV7-6	TRBD1	TRBJ1-2	CASSTNQGGDGYTF
TRBV28	NA	TRBJ2-7	CASSFSVTGSYEQYF
TRBV5-4	NA	TRBJ2-1	CASSSRGAANEQFF
TRBV28	NA	TRBJ1-2	CASSLLTHLWFATF
TRBV15	NA	TRBJ1-5	CATSRDSQPQHF
TRBV3-1/TRBV3-2	TRBD1	TRBJ2-2	CASSQYDREGELFF
TRBV7-2	NA	TRBJ2-1	CASSLARGLKYNEQFF
TRBV23-1	TRBD1	TRBJ2-3	CASKTPPGTVTDTQYF
TRBV7-9	TRBD1	TRBJ1-2	CASSLVQGAYGYTF
TRBV18	NA	TRBJ1-3	CASSPDLRGSGNTIYF
TRBV27	TRBD1	TRBJ2-7	CASSFDREYAEQYF
TRBV7-2	TRBD1	TRBJ1-2	CASSVQQGAVGYTF
TRBV7-8	TRBD2	TRBJ2-3	CASSSPSGISTDTQYF
TRBV10-1	TRBD2	TRBJ2-1	CASSVRLAGENEQFF
TRBV6-5	NA	TRBJ2-3	CASTRGNTDTQYF
TRBV4-3	NA	TRBJ2-2	CASSPEPGPAGELFF